This T cell receptor (beta chain) was obtained from a study of blood T cell repertoires in COVID-19. Study overall: PBMCs, B-cell-depleted T cells, or T cells provided the cDNA or gDNA that made up the material.

Germline V gives CDR1 SGHRS, CDR2 YFSETQ. With V trimmed by 3 bases and J by 8 bases, 3 bases remained unmatched. The CDR3 contains 14 residues. As originally analysed: Using reference gene primer amplification, nucleated cell counts were estimated. Assay used: immunoSEQ multiplex PCR; TCRdb lists only in-frame clones, some missing. That table furnishes V, J and clone size, whereas the DNA furnished D and trimming. The table records 250,000 to 300,000 clones, approximately 86% of them present only once. The TCR was taken from a woman between 45 and 60 years old who had recovered from COVID-19. Sequencing input: peripheral blood. The chain employs TRBV5-1 and TRBJ1-6; 9 bases align to TRBD1. The CDR3 is CASSSGQGDSPLHF. CDR3 nucleotides: TGCGCCAGCAGCTCGGGACAGGGAGATTCACCCCTCCACTTT.